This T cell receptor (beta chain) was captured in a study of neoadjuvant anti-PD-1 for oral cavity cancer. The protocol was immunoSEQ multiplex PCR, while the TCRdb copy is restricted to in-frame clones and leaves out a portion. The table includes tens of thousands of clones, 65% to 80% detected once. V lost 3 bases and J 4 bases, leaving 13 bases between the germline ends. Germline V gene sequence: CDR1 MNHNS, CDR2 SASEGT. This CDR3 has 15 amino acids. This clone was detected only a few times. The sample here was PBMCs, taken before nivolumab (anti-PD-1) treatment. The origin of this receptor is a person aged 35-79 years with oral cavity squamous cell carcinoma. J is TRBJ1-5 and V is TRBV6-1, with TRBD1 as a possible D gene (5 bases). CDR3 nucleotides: TGTGCCAGCAGTGACAGGGCTAGGGAAAATCAGCCCCAGCATTTT. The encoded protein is CASSDRARENQPQHF.